This T cell receptor (beta chain) was retrieved from a study of beta chain features in type 1 diabetes. In the study overall: Age, gender, cell numbers and subset yield matched between patients and controls. General study results and limits: Still unanswered here is whether HLA type influences TCRB rearrangement. Moderately but significantly shorter TCRB CDR3s were found in Type 1 diabetes patients in all four CD4+ subsets.

CD4+ cells of the naive, central memory, regulatory and stem cell-like memory types were sorted via CD45RO/CCR7/CD25/CD127/CD95/CD27. The V end was cut by 0 bases, the J end by 1 base, with 4 bases between. The CDR3 is 13 residues long. Germline V CDR1 and CDR2: SGHDT, YYEEEE. cDNA synthesis used the whole RNA isolate, giving expressed TCRB sequences. Assay: immunoSEQ multiplex PCR; the TCRdb copy retains only in-frame clones and omits some. The sample lists hundreds of thousands of clones; over 8.5% were seen once. With respect to this clone: The antigen remains undetermined.

This chain uses TRBV5-6 with TRBJ1-2; D gene unclear. Sample: naive CD4+ T cells from blood. The origin of this receptor is a woman under 30 in good health. Here the CDR3 DNA reads TGTGCCAGCAGCTTGGGCAGTAACTATGGCTACACCTTC. Its translation is CASSLGSNYGYTF.